This T cell receptor (beta chain) is drawn from a study of spatial heterogeneity in lung cancer. The CDR3 loop spans 13 amino acids. Germline assignment: CDR1 SQVTM and CDR2 ANQGSEA. Time point defined: sample taken at primary tumor resection. TCRs were sequenced from unsorted whole RNA of tumor, nontumor lung or PBMC. Every TCR cDNA molecule bore a unique molecular identifier. MiXCR, applied by TCRdb to the 5' RACE reads, yields one record per CDR3 protein. Counted here are approximately 39,000 distinct CDR3 sequences, around 5.8% occurring once; the ten biggest clones make up 9.5% to 13%. This clonotype showed up many times. One junction end disagrees with the germline gene, perhaps due to a read error.

The genes are TRBV29-1 and TRBJ1-3; D not certain. The TCR sequence derives from a male donor with early-stage non-small cell lung cancer. This specimen was PBMCs, taken at surgery. DNA for the CDR3: TGCAGCGCTGGTGGACTCTCTAGAAACACCATATATTTT. Amino acids: CSAGGLSRNTIYF. Variable domain in full (rest from reference TRBV29-1 and TRBJ1-3): SAVISQKPSRDICQRGTSLTIQCQVDSQVTMMFWYRQQPGQSLTLIATANQGSEATYESGFVIDKFPISRPNLTFSTLTVSNMSPEDSSIYLCSAGGLSRNTIYFGEGSWLTVV.